This is a list of T cell receptor beta chains from one sample in a study of blood T cell repertoires in COVID-19. The data were produced by immunoSEQ multiplex PCR, yet TCRdb's version contains in-frame clones alone and is incomplete. The sample shows hundreds of thousands of clones, about 90% of them seen only once. The sequenced material came from peripheral blood. Every receptor here comes from a woman between 18 and 29 years old who had recovered from COVID-19. Both conserved end residues are part of each CDR3. A D gene is named only where the DNA matches it firmly. A row's size may be missing; if present it is once, few, many or a size class.

abundance	d_gene	j_gene	v_gene	len	CDR3aa	CDR3nt
-	-	TRBJ1-2	TRBV6-1	14	CASSEGGGGYGYTF	TGTGCCAGCAGTGAAGGGGGAGGGGGCTATGGCTACACCTTC
once	TRBD2	TRBJ2-2	TRBV5-5	16	CASSSIAGKGTGELFF	TGTGCCAGCAGCTCGATAGCGGGCAAGGGGACGGGGGAGCTGTTTTTT
-	-	TRBJ2-3	TRBV3-1/TRBV3-2	16	CASSQLELINTDTQYF	TGTGCCAGCAGCCAATTAGAACTGATTAACACAGATACGCAGTATTTT
-	-	TRBJ1-6	TRBV5-8	18	CASSLSVRWRAQNSPLHF	TGTGCCAGCAGCTTATCAGTTCGGTGGAGGGCGCAGAATTCACCCCTCCACTTT
-	-	TRBJ2-4	TRBV7-2	14	CASSLGQPGNIQYF	TGTGCCAGCAGCTTAGGGCAACCCGGGAACATTCAGTACTTC
-	-	TRBJ2-5	TRBV5-4	14	CASTPVGGRETQYF	TGTGCCAGCACCCCTGTAGGAGGGAGAGAGACCCAGTACTTC
-	-	TRBJ2-3	TRBV15	17	CATSRDGRPGSTDTQYF	TGTGCCACCAGCAGAGATGGGAGGCCAGGGAGCACAGATACGCAGTATTTT
-	-	TRBJ1-2	TRBV29-1	12	CSIVLLAGGYTF	TGCAGCATTGTACTTCTCGCCGGTGGCTACACCTTC
-	-	TRBJ2-2	TRBV5-4	15	CASSQLVVGTGELFF	TGTGCCAGCAGTCAACTAGTCGTGGGGACCGGGGAGCTGTTTTTT
-	TRBD2	TRBJ2-5	TRBV2	14	CAISGLAGEETQYF	TGTGCCATTTCGGGACTAGCGGGAGAAGAGACCCAGTACTTC
once	TRBD1	TRBJ1-4	TRBV7-6	14	CASSLDRDREKLFF	TGTGCCAGCAGCCTTGACAGGGATAGGGAAAAACTGTTTTTT
-	-	TRBJ2-1	TRBV5-4	16	CASSSHTSSKYNEQFF	TGTGCCAGCAGCTCCCACACTAGCTCGAAATACAATGAGCAGTTCTTC
-	-	TRBJ1-2	TRBV4-3	17	CASSQDSVSALNYGYTF	TGCGCCAGCAGCCAAGATTCGGTTTCCGCCTTGAACTATGGCTACACCTTC
-	-	TRBJ1-6	TRBV6-5	14	CASRAGEGNSPLHF	TGTGCCAGCAGGGCAGGGGAAGGGAATTCACCCCTCCACTTT
-	TRBD1	TRBJ1-3	TRBV25-1	17	CASSAATGEDSGNTIYF	TGTGCCAGCAGTGCCGCCACAGGGGAGGACTCTGGAAACACCATATATTTT
-	-	TRBJ1-2	TRBV5-4	13	CASSLTGSRGYTF	TGTGCCAGCAGCTTGACAGGGAGTCGGGGCTACACCTTC
-	-	TRBJ1-6	TRBV27	13	CASSLEQGWALHF	TGTGCCAGCAGTTTGGAACAGGGTTGGGCCCTCCACTTT
-	-	TRBJ1-5	TRBV28	11	CASSSYQPQHF	TGTGCCAGCAGTTCCTATCAGCCCCAGCATTTT
-	-	TRBJ2-1	TRBV15	15	CATRKEPTSYNEQFF	TGTGCCACCAGGAAGGAGCCCACCAGCTACAATGAGCAGTTCTTC
-	TRBD2	TRBJ2-3	TRBV4-3	18	CASSQDTALTSRGDTQYF	TGCGCCAGCAGCCAAGATACTGCCCTGACTAGCCGTGGCGATACGCAGTATTTT
few	TRBD2	TRBJ2-1	TRBV27	22	CASSLSIAWGTSGRPSYNEQFF	TGTGCCAGCAGTTTATCCATAGCCTGGGGGACTAGCGGCAGGCCCTCCTACAATGAGCAGTTCTTC
once	TRBD1	TRBJ1-1	TRBV9	14	CASSVGQMNTEAFF	TGTGCCAGCAGCGTGGGACAGATGAACACTGAAGCTTTCTTT
-	TRBD2	TRBJ2-5	TRBV7-9	14	CASSFGASGGTQYF	TGTGCCAGCAGCTTCGGGGCTAGCGGAGGGACCCAGTACTTC
-	TRBD2	TRBJ2-5	TRBV5-1	16	CASSHLAGGLPETQYF	TGCGCCAGCAGCCACCTAGCGGGAGGCCTCCCAGAGACCCAGTACTTC
-	TRBD1	TRBJ1-1	TRBV5-4	15	CASSHGTGQPTEAFF	TGTGCCAGCAGCCACGGGACAGGGCAGCCGACTGAAGCTTTCTTT
once	TRBD2	TRBJ2-1	TRBV10-3	15	CAISETGLAADEQFF	TGTGCCATCAGTGAGACAGGACTAGCAGCGGATGAGCAGTTCTTC
-	-	TRBJ2-5	TRBV23-1	15	CASRAFERGGETQYF	TGCGCCAGCAGGGCATTTGAAAGGGGTGGAGAGACCCAGTACTTC
-	TRBD2	TRBJ2-1	TRBV5-1	15	CASSLGRGNYNEQFF	TGCGCCAGCAGCTTGGGGCGGGGGAACTACAATGAGCAGTTCTTC
-	TRBD1	TRBJ1-1	TRBV5-1	15	CASSLGTGGNTEAFF	TGCGCCAGCAGCTTGGGGACAGGGGGGAACACTGAAGCTTTCTTT
-	TRBD1	TRBJ1-4	TRBV28	17	CASSFAGTGYGGEKLFF	TGTGCCAGCAGCTTCGCCGGGACAGGTTACGGTGGGGAAAAACTGTTTTTT
-	-	TRBJ2-3	TRBV11-2	14	CASRDLQGTDTQYF	TGTGCCAGCAGAGACTTACAGGGAACAGATACGCAGTATTTT
-	TRBD2	TRBJ2-1	TRBV5-5	15	CASSPGLANYNEQFF	TGTGCCAGCAGCCCGGGACTAGCAAACTACAATGAGCAGTTCTTC
-	-	TRBJ1-4	TRBV18	18	CASSPPYAQGPSNEKLFF	TGTGCCAGCTCACCACCGTATGCGCAGGGGCCCTCTAATGAAAAACTGTTTTTT
-	TRBD2	TRBJ2-1	TRBV2	15	CASSDGGSISHEQFF	TGTGCCAGCAGTGATGGCGGGAGCATTTCCCATGAGCAGTTCTTC
-	-	TRBJ2-1	TRBV7-9	14	CASSLSNRADEQFF	TGTGCCAGCAGCTTAAGCAACAGGGCGGACGAGCAGTTCTTC
-	TRBD2	TRBJ2-1	TRBV7-7	15	CASSLSASGAGEQFF	TGTGCCAGCAGCTTATCGGCTAGCGGGGCAGGGGAGCAGTTCTTC
-	TRBD1	TRBJ1-2	TRBV19	12	CASSMGQAGYTF	TGTGCCAGTAGTATGGGACAGGCGGGCTACACCTTC
-	-	TRBJ2-5	TRBV7-9	15	CASSLAGTPPETQYF	TGTGCCAGCAGCTTAGCGGGGACACCTCCAGAGACCCAGTACTTC
-	-	TRBJ1-5	TRBV27	16	CASSLLSPRGNQPQHF	TGTGCCAGCAGTTTATTATCCCCACGGGGCAATCAGCCCCAGCATTTT
-	TRBD1	TRBJ1-2	TRBV30	15	CAWRRPRDRGYGYTF	TGTGCCTGGAGGCGACCCCGGGACAGGGGATATGGCTACACCTTC
-	-	TRBJ2-5	TRBV7-8	14	CASSLGAGGETQYF	TGTGCCAGCAGCTTGGGGGCAGGCGGTGAGACCCAGTACTTC
-	TRBD1	TRBJ2-2	TRBV5-6	17	CASSWGSRGPNTGELFF	TGTGCCAGCAGCTGGGGGTCGAGGGGGCCTAACACCGGGGAGCTGTTTTTT
-	TRBD1	TRBJ1-1	TRBV9	16	CASSVATGGPQTEAFF	TGTGCCAGCAGCGTAGCTACAGGGGGCCCGCAAACTGAAGCTTTCTTT
-	-	TRBJ1-1	TRBV11-2	13	CASSLDRGAEAFF	TGTGCCAGCAGCTTAGACCGGGGGGCTGAAGCTTTCTTT
-	-	TRBJ1-2	TRBV7-8	15	CASSPPVRTGYGYTF	TGTGCCAGCAGCCCCCCGGTGCGTACGGGCTATGGCTACACCTTC
once	-	TRBJ2-3	TRBV30	15	CAWSGDRAGSYTQYF	TGTGCCTGGAGTGGCGACCGGGCAGGGTCATATACGCAGTATTTT
-	TRBD2	TRBJ2-1	TRBV6-6	20	CASSLFPITTSGSIVNEQFF	TGTGCCAGCAGTCTTTTCCCAATTACAACTAGCGGGAGTATCGTGAATGAGCAGTTCTTC
-	TRBD2	TRBJ2-1	TRBV6-2/TRBV6-3	15	CASSRTSGSIDEQFF	TGTGCCAGCAGTAGGACTAGCGGGAGTATAGATGAGCAGTTCTTC
-	TRBD1	TRBJ1-5	TRBV5-6	16	CASSLASTRGHQPQHF	TGTGCCAGCAGCTTGGCCTCGACTAGGGGGCATCAGCCCCAGCATTTT
-	TRBD1	TRBJ1-1	TRBV5-4	14	CASSQSTGATEAFF	TGTGCCAGCAGCCAATCTACAGGGGCAACTGAAGCTTTCTTT
-	TRBD1	TRBJ1-3	TRBV11-3	17	CASSLAPRTGAGNTIYF	TGTGCCAGCAGCTTAGCCCCACGGACAGGGGCAGGAAACACCATATATTTT
-	-	TRBJ1-4	TRBV6-4	13	CASSDSGSGKLFF	TGTGCCAGCAGTGACTCTGGGTCGGGAAAACTGTTTTTT
-	-	TRBJ1-2	TRBV30	11	CAWSPGRGDTF	TGTGCCTGGAGTCCCGGGAGAGGGGACACCTTC
-	TRBD1	TRBJ1-2	TRBV2	13	CASSAQGTYGYTF	TGTGCCAGCAGTGCACAGGGGACCTATGGCTACACCTTC